A selection of T cell receptor beta chains follows, all from one sample in a study of blood T cell repertoires in COVID-19. The repertoire was sequenced with immunoSEQ multiplex PCR; TCRdb's copy has only in-frame clones and lacks some. The sample records a few hundred thousand clones, 85% being singletons. Sequenced sample: peripheral blood. These receptors were collected from a man aged 50-59 years who had recovered from COVID-19. CDR3s include the opening cysteine and the closing phenylalanine or tryptophan. A D gene is named only where the DNA matches it firmly. Not all rows give a size; the values are once, few, many and, for expanded clones, a class.

abundance	len	v_gene	j_gene	d_gene	CDR3aa	CDR3nt
NA	17	TRBV28	TRBJ2-6	NA	CASRGDWGGDGANVLTF	TGTGCCAGCAGGGGCGACTGGGGGGGCGACGGGGCCAACGTCCTGACTTTC
NA	14	TRBV28	TRBJ2-5	TRBD1	CASTYDRGKETQYF	TGTGCCAGCACCTACGACAGGGGCAAGGAGACCCAGTACTTC
NA	15	TRBV10-3	TRBJ1-1	TRBD1	CAISPSTGGRTEAFF	TGTGCCATCAGTCCATCGACAGGGGGAAGAACTGAAGCTTTCTTT
few	15	TRBV4-1	TRBJ1-1	NA	CASSYGIDMNTEAFF	TGCGCCAGCAGCTACGGGATAGACATGAACACTGAAGCTTTCTTT
NA	16	TRBV29-1	TRBJ1-5	NA	CSVEDGRGHTNQPQHF	TGCAGCGTTGAAGATGGTAGGGGTCACACAAATCAGCCCCAGCATTTT
NA	13	TRBV29-1	TRBJ2-3	TRBD2	CSATGQGGYTQYF	TGCAGCGCAACGGGGCAGGGAGGGTATACGCAGTATTTT
NA	13	TRBV18	TRBJ1-4	NA	CASSLGAGEKLFF	TGTGCCAGCTCACTAGGGGCTGGTGAAAAACTGTTTTTT
NA	13	TRBV6-1	TRBJ2-1	TRBD1	CASSEWDRVEQFF	TGTGCCAGCAGTGAGTGGGACAGGGTTGAGCAGTTCTTC
NA	14	TRBV16	TRBJ2-7	NA	CASSQSPFVYEQYF	TGTGCCAGCAGCCAATCTCCCTTTGTCTACGAGCAGTACTTC
NA	14	TRBV27	TRBJ1-4	NA	CASSAWTANEKLFF	TGTGCCAGCAGTGCGTGGACAGCTAATGAAAAACTGTTTTTT
NA	16	TRBV5-4	TRBJ1-3	NA	CASSLGRSAAGNTIYF	TGTGCCAGCAGCTTGGGGAGAAGCGCCGCCGGAAACACCATATATTTT
NA	13	TRBV5-1	TRBJ2-7	NA	CASSLGVFGEQYF	TGCGCCAGCAGCTTGGGAGTTTTCGGGGAGCAGTACTTC
NA	15	TRBV28	TRBJ1-5	NA	CASRGGARGNQPQHF	TGTGCCAGCAGGGGTGGGGCGCGTGGCAATCAGCCCCAGCATTTT
NA	15	TRBV6-1	TRBJ1-1	NA	CASSDRGNPNTEAFF	TGTGCCAGCAGTGACAGGGGCAACCCGAACACTGAAGCTTTCTTT
NA	12	TRBV30	TRBJ1-6	NA	CAWSTQGINLHF	TGTGCCTGGAGTACCCAGGGCATTAACCTCCACTTT
few	15	TRBV7-6	TRBJ2-1	NA	CASSRGSGNYNEQFF	TGTGCCAGCAGCCGCGGTTCCGGGAATTACAATGAGCAGTTCTTC
NA	14	TRBV5-1	TRBJ2-5	TRBD1	CASSLGDRGETQYF	TGCGCCAGCAGCTTGGGTGACAGGGGAGAGACCCAGTACTTC
NA	14	TRBV11-2	TRBJ2-7	TRBD2	CASSTTSGSPEQYF	TGTGCCAGCAGCACGACTAGCGGGAGTCCCGAGCAGTACTTC
NA	15	TRBV10-3	TRBJ2-5	NA	CAIRSTWSVQETQYF	TGTGCCATCAGGTCGACTTGGTCCGTTCAAGAGACCCAGTACTTC
once	17	TRBV3-1/TRBV3-2	TRBJ2-2	TRBD2	CASSQVSGRANTGELFF	TGTGCCAGCAGCCAAGTGAGCGGGAGGGCGAACACCGGGGAGCTGTTTTTT
NA	12	TRBV27	TRBJ2-2	NA	CASSFNTGELFF	TGTGCCAGCAGCTTCAACACCGGGGAGCTGTTTTTT
NA	14	TRBV7-9	TRBJ2-5	TRBD1	CASSRGQGHGTQYF	TGTGCCAGCAGCCGCGGACAGGGGCATGGGACCCAGTACTTC
NA	14	TRBV27	TRBJ2-7	TRBD2	CASSLAGGPYEQYF	TGTGCCAGCAGCCTAGCGGGAGGGCCTTACGAGCAGTACTTC
NA	14	TRBV15	TRBJ2-7	NA	CATSRQQVAYEQYF	TGTGCCACCAGCAGACAGCAGGTAGCCTACGAGCAGTACTTC
NA	14	TRBV28	TRBJ1-4	NA	CASRLTGSGEKLFF	TGTGCCAGCAGATTAACAGGGTCGGGTGAAAAACTGTTTTTT
NA	15	TRBV11-3	TRBJ2-3	TRBD1	CASSFGTGGPDTQYF	TGTGCCAGCAGCTTTGGGACAGGGGGCCCAGATACGCAGTATTTT
NA	13	TRBV28	TRBJ2-7	TRBD1	CASSFRDSYEQYF	TGTGCCAGCAGTTTTAGGGACAGCTACGAGCAGTACTTC
NA	13	TRBV6-5	TRBJ1-2	TRBD1	CATLDRGYYGYTF	TGTGCCACCTTAGACAGGGGCTACTATGGCTACACCTTC
NA	17	TRBV29-1	TRBJ2-2	TRBD2	CSVASLAGAENTGELFF	TGCAGCGTTGCCTCCTTAGCGGGAGCGGAGAACACCGGGGAGCTGTTTTTT
NA	14	TRBV4-1	TRBJ1-2	NA	CASSQDRTVYGYTF	TGCGCCAGCAGCCAAGATCGGACAGTCTATGGCTACACCTTC
once	13	TRBV28	TRBJ1-1	NA	CASLTPVNTEAFF	TGTGCCAGCCTCACCCCAGTGAACACTGAAGCTTTCTTT
NA	15	TRBV29-1	TRBJ2-1	TRBD2	CSVAGLAGVGNEQFF	TGCAGCGTTGCGGGACTAGCGGGAGTTGGGAATGAGCAGTTCTTC
NA	13	TRBV3-1/TRBV3-2	TRBJ1-2	NA	CASSRQDFYGYTF	TGTGCCAGCAGCCGACAGGATTTCTATGGCTACACCTTC
NA	14	TRBV28	TRBJ2-3	NA	CASGTSASTDTQYF	TGTGCCAGCGGGACATCTGCTAGCACAGATACGCAGTATTTT
NA	15	TRBV3-1/TRBV3-2	TRBJ2-7	TRBD1	CASRRTGTGVHEQYF	TGTGCCAGCAGAAGGACCGGGACAGGGGTTCACGAGCAGTACTTC
NA	13	TRBV5-1	TRBJ2-7	NA	CASNRGRQDEQYF	TGCGCCAGCAATAGAGGGAGACAGGACGAGCAGTACTTC
NA	14	TRBV28	TRBJ2-5	TRBD1	CASSPAGGQKTQYF	TGTGCCAGCAGTCCCGCAGGGGGCCAGAAGACCCAGTACTTC
NA	11	TRBV20-1	TRBJ1-1	NA	CSARDGAEAFF	TGCAGTGCTAGAGATGGAGCTGAAGCTTTCTTT
NA	15	TRBV7-2	TRBJ2-2	TRBD1	CASSLGTGAVGELFF	TGTGCCAGCAGCTTAGGGACAGGGGCGGTCGGGGAGCTGTTTTTT
NA	19	TRBV21-1	TRBJ2-1	NA	CASSKGASGSFLSYNEQFF	TGTGCCAGCAGCAAAGGTGCTAGCGGGAGTTTCCTCTCCTACAATGAGCAGTTCTTC
once	16	TRBV7-9	TRBJ2-5	TRBD2	CASSFSSGRAFETQYF	TGTGCCAGCAGCTTCTCTAGCGGGAGGGCCTTTGAGACCCAGTACTTC